Listed here are 15 T cell receptor beta chains from one sample, sequenced in a study of post-analysis software for immune sequencing data. Overall study findings and caveats: A handful of TRBV segments appeared more often in patients than in controls, and TRBV5-6, TRBV5-1 and TRBV20-1 were among these.

TCR beta cDNA libraries had unique molecular identifiers. TCRdb processed the PCR reads anew with MiXCR; each CDR3 protein has one entry. The repertoire holds just over 250,000 distinct CDR3 sequences, with less than 40% as singletons. What these receptors recognize is not known. The source material was blood. These receptors were obtained from a girl aged 5-17 years with multiple sclerosis.

On this clonotype: This may be a read error: a much more frequent sequence differs by one nucleotide. The gene calls are TRBV7-2 and TRBJ2-1; 7 bases line up with TRBD2. J lost 4 bases, V lost 0 bases, and 6 bases had no gene match. The CDR3 consists of 16 residues. Per the germline V gene, CDR1 is SGHTA and CDR2 is FQGNSA. CDR3 nucleotides: TGTGCCAGCAGCTTAGCGTGGCTAGCGGTGTACAATGAGCAGTTCTTC. It codes for CASSLAWLAVYNEQFF.

V and J are TRBV7-9 and TRBJ1-1; 9 bases fit TRBD1. Per germline, CDR1 SEHNR and CDR2 FQNEAQ (reference sequence). This CDR3 region has 15 residues. With 2 bases clipped from V and 1 base from J, the junction kept 2 bases outside the gene matches. The CDR3 bases are TGTGCCAGCAGCTTAACGGGACAGGGGAACACTGAAGCTTTCTTT. Encoded protein: CASSLTGQGNTEAFF.

In its sample, this clonotype was seen many times. The chain employs TRBV4-1 and TRBJ2-1; no reliable D call. The CDR3 sequence is 15 residues long. Germline assignment: CDR1 MGHRA and CDR2 YSYEKL. V was clipped by 0 bases and J by 7 bases, with 13 bases between them. DNA for the CDR3: TGCGCCAGCAGCCAAGATATGGCCAGTCGTAATGAGCAGTTCTTC. It is translated as CASSQDMASRNEQFF.

This clonotype has more than one count but fewer than ten. The V and J genes are TRBV20-1 and TRBJ1-4; TRBD1 agrees at 9 bases. The CDR3 contains 18 residues. Germline V gene data show CDR1 as DFQATT and CDR2 as SNEGSKA (reference sequence). The J segment lost 0 bases and the V segment lost 2 bases, leaving 10 bases of the junction unmatched. The CDR3 region is CSARLTGGPRATNEKLFF. CDR3 DNA sequence: TGCAGTGCTAGACTAACAGGGGGCCCGAGAGCAACTAATGAAAAACTGTTTTTT.

Comment on this clonotype: This may be a read error: a much more frequent sequence differs by one nucleotide. The J gene is TRBJ2-3, the V gene TRBV20-1; D call uncertain. The CDR3 is 12 residues long. Germline-derived CDR1 and CDR2 are DFQATT and SNEGSKA (reference sequence). The CDR3 region has the DNA TGCAGTGCATTAGGGCTGGCAGATACGCGGTATTTT. Translation gives CSALGLADTRYF.

Remarks on this clonotype: A read error may account for a junction end that differs from germline. The chain recombines TRBV15 with TRBJ1-6; D remains unclear. The CDR3 consists of 14 residues. CDR1 and CDR2 from the germline V gene are LNHNV and YYDKDF (reference sequence). CDR3: CATSREGSGSPPHF. In DNA form, the CDR3 reads TGTGCCACCAGCAGAGAAGGCTCGGGGTCACCCCCCCACTTT.

This clonotype was observed a few times. The rearrangement links TRBV10-3 to TRBJ2-7, with D maybe TRBD1 (5 bases). The end of the DNA is better explained by TRBJ2-5, so the J call may be wrong. This CDR3 has 14 amino acids. From germline, CDR1 is ENHRY and CDR2 SYGVKD. CDR3: CAISESGRGETQYF. The CDR3 bases are TGTGCCATCAGTGAGTCAGGAAGGGGAGAGACCCAGTACTTC.

This chain links TRBV20-1 with TRBJ2-1; 10 positions match TRBD2. The length of the CDR3 is 17 residues. J lost 5 bases, V lost 0 bases, and 10 bases had no gene match. Germline CDR1 and CDR2: DFQATT and SNEGSKA (reference sequence). Here the CDR3 reads CSARDLLAGAYHNEQFF. For the CDR3, the DNA is TGCAGTGCTAGAGATCTCCTAGCGGGGGCTTATCACAATGAGCAGTTCTTC.

This clonotype showed up many times. V gene TRBV11-2 combines with J gene TRBJ2-1, with 12 bases fitting TRBD2. V gave up 5 bases and J gave up 4 bases; unmatched junction bases: 6. The CDR3 has 16 amino acids. Germline V gene data show CDR1 as SGHAT and CDR2 as FQNNGV. The CDR3 protein is CASSVLAGGLYNEQFF. The CDR3 DNA reads as TGTGCCAGCAGCGTACTAGCGGGGGGCCTTTACAATGAGCAGTTCTTC. Complete variable domain (other parts from reference TRBV11-2 and TRBJ2-1): EAGVAQSPRYKIIEKRQSVAFWCNPISGHATLYWYQQILGQGPKLLIQFQNNGVVDDSQLPKDRFSAERLKGVDSTLKIQPAKLEDSAVYLCASSVLAGGLYNEQFFGPGTRLTVL.

The chain uses TRBV27 and TRBJ1-2, with a possible D match to TRBD1 (6 bases). The germline V gene has CDR1 MNHEY and CDR2 SMNVEV (reference sequence). Trimming removed 5 bases from V and 4 bases from J, with 14 bases in between. CDR3 length: 14 residues. The CDR3 DNA reads as TGTGCCAGCAGTCGAATAGGACAGATCTATGGCTACACCTTC. This gives the protein CASSRIGQIYGYTF.

The chain recombines TRBV5-1 with TRBJ2-1; D is possibly TRBD1 (6 bases). Trimming left V 0 bases short and J 2 bases short, with 9 bases between. The germline gives CDR1 SGHRS, CDR2 YFSETQ. The CDR3 spans 15 residues. CDR3 protein: CASSLVGGTYNEQFF. CDR3 sequence (DNA): TGCGCCAGCAGCTTGGTAGGGGGAACCTACAATGAGCAGTTCTTC.

This clonotype was counted many times. The rearrangement uses TRBV29-1 and TRBJ2-5, with D possibly being TRBD2 (5 bases). This CDR3 has 15 amino acids. Germline loops: CDR1 SQVTM, CDR2 ANQGSEA. V was trimmed by 4 bases and J by 0 bases, leaving 15 bases between them. This CDR3 reads CSVGGSGWYQETQYF. CDR3 DNA: TGCAGCGTTGGAGGCTCGGGATGGTACCAAGAGACCCAGTACTTC. The entire variable domain, with the rest obtained from reference TRBV29-1 and TRBJ2-5, is as follows: SAVISQKPSRDICQRGTSLTIQCQVDSQVTMMFWYRQQPGQSLTLIATANQGSEATYESGFVIDKFPISRPNLTFSTLTVSNMSPEDSSIYLCSVGGSGWYQETQYFGPGTRLLVL.

This rearrangement joins TRBV12-3 or TRBV12-4 to TRBJ1-5; no reliable D call. V shed 6 bases and J shed 2 bases, with 14 bases lying between them. The CDR3 is 15 amino acids. The CDR3 here is CASSPDGDGNQPQHF. CDR3 nucleotides: TGTGCCAGCAGCCCAGACGGAGATGGCAATCAGCCCCAGCATTTT.

This clonotype has a handful of counts. A much larger clone sits a single nucleotide away, making a read error possible. The chain has TRBV7-8 and TRBJ2-1, with TRBD2 identical over 14 bases. The CDR3 loop spans 16 amino acids. The V gene's germline CDR1 is SGHVS and CDR2 FQNEAQ. The chain's CDR3 is CVSSWGLAGEGREQFF. The CDR3, as DNA: TGTGTCAGCAGCTGGGGACTAGCGGGAGAGGGCAGAGAGCAGTTCTTC.

A note on this clonotype: Possible read error: a much larger clone is one base away. The rearrangement joins TRBV24-1 to TRBJ1-5; D ambiguous. CDR1 and CDR2 from the germline V gene are KGHDR and SFDVKD. The CDR3 consists of 14 residues. CDR3 DNA sequence: TGTGCCGCCAGTGATGCGACACCGGGAGCTACCCAGCATTTT. Translating it yields CAASDATPGATQHF.